The TCR beta chain described here comes from a study of long-term antiretroviral therapy in people with HIV. Notes on the study in general: Spans of CDR3 length were tighter for HIV repertoires than for controls. Dominance of pre-ART expanded clones persisted, fluctuating and often declining after ART.

The authors ran the immunoSEQ assay, v3.0, at survey level. Sequencing used immunoSEQ multiplex PCR; TCRdb keeps in-frame clones, though not all of them. The sample yields tens of thousands of clones, roughly 90% seen once. As regards this clone: Its specificity is unknown.

The germline gives CDR1 LNHDA, CDR2 SQIVND (reference sequence). This CDR3 region has 11 residues. V dropped 4 bases and J dropped 8 bases, with 8 bases sitting between them. This receptor was obtained from a man between 18 and 29 years old with HIV. The sequencing here drew on unsorted PBMCs, taken 3.1 years after starting antiretroviral therapy. The chain recombines TRBV19 with TRBJ1-1; TRBD1 is a possible D gene (5 bases). Here the CDR3 reads CASSTRVEAFF. The CDR3 DNA reads as TGTGCCAGTAGTACCAGGGTGGAAGCTTTCTTT.